This TCR beta chain was documented in a study of sequential checkpoint blockade in melanoma. The CDR3 runs 14 residues. Trimming removed 5 bases from V and 5 bases from J; junction bases left unmatched: 6. The germline V gene encodes CDR1 SGHTA and CDR2 FQGTGA. Treatment meaning: randomized to nivolumab then ipilimumab (arm A) or the reverse (arm B). The repertoire was sequenced with immunoSEQ multiplex PCR; TCRdb's copy has only in-frame clones and lacks some. Of fewer than 35,000 clones detected, roughly 76% appear once; the ten largest clones hold around a fifth. The V gene is TRBV7-3, the J gene TRBJ2-5, with 9 bases lining up with TRBD2. This receptor was taken from a human donor with melanoma. The sequencing used CD8+ T cells sorted from blood (inferred from file names), collected from a patient given nivolumab and ipilimumab in sequence. The DNA for the CDR3 is TGTGCCAGCAGCCTGGGACTAGCCGGGGAGACCCAGTACTTC. It translates to CASSLGLAGETQYF.